Listed below are T cell receptor beta chains from one sample, sequenced in a study of shared clonotypes between healthy human individuals. The data were produced by immunoSEQ multiplex PCR, yet TCRdb's version contains in-frame clones alone and is incomplete. The data contain about 2.2 million clones, around 95% of them singletons. The sequenced material came from naive CD8+ T cells from PBMCs. Receptors originate from a man aged 18-30 years in good health. Some clones in this sample may be carry-over from other donors' samples. Both conserved end residues are part of each CDR3. The order of the fields is CDR3 length, clone size, D gene, V gene, J gene, CDR3 DNA, CDR3 protein. D genes are given only for firm matches. Clone size appears in some rows only: once, few, many, or a class for an expanded clone.

len: 13; abundance: once; d_gene: .; v_gene: TRBV5-5; j_gene: TRBJ2-7; CDR3nt: TGTGCCAGCAGCTTACGACAGCCCTACGAGCAGTACTTC; CDR3aa: CASSLRQPYEQYF
len: 14; abundance: .; d_gene: TRBD2; v_gene: TRBV2; j_gene: TRBJ2-5; CDR3nt: TGTGCCAGCAGTGATGTTAGCGGGTCCAGGACCCAGTACTTC; CDR3aa: CASSDVSGSRTQYF
len: 16; abundance: .; d_gene: .; v_gene: TRBV5-6; j_gene: TRBJ1-6; CDR3nt: TGTGCCAGCAGCTTGACCCCAAGCTCCTATAATTCACCCCTCCACTTT; CDR3aa: CASSLTPSSYNSPLHF
len: 16; abundance: once; d_gene: .; v_gene: TRBV4-1; j_gene: TRBJ1-2; CDR3nt: TGCGCCAGCAGCCCCTCAGGGCAGGGACCCAACTATGGCTACACCTTC; CDR3aa: CASSPSGQGPNYGYTF
len: 12; abundance: .; d_gene: TRBD1; v_gene: TRBV30; j_gene: TRBJ1-2; CDR3nt: TGTGCGGGCCCAGACAGGGGCTATGGCTACACCTTC; CDR3aa: CAGPDRGYGYTF
len: 11; abundance: .; d_gene: .; v_gene: TRBV27; j_gene: TRBJ1-2; CDR3nt: TGTGCCAGCAGTCAGGGTTATGGCTACACCTTC; CDR3aa: CASSQGYGYTF
len: 13; abundance: .; d_gene: TRBD1; v_gene: TRBV29-1; j_gene: TRBJ2-3; CDR3nt: TGCAGCGCTAGGGGACAGGGAATAGATACGCAGTATTTT; CDR3aa: CSARGQGIDTQYF
len: 15; abundance: .; d_gene: TRBD1; v_gene: TRBV29-1; j_gene: TRBJ2-5; CDR3nt: TGCAGCGCACCCCCGACAGGGGGGCATCAAGAGACCCAGTACTTC; CDR3aa: CSAPPTGGHQETQYF
len: 12; abundance: .; d_gene: .; v_gene: TRBV5-1; j_gene: TRBJ2-3; CDR3nt: TGCGCCAGCAGCTTGGTCGGAGATACGCAGTATTTT; CDR3aa: CASSLVGDTQYF
len: 10; abundance: .; d_gene: .; v_gene: TRBV7-2; j_gene: TRBJ1-2; CDR3nt: TGTGCCAGCAGGACCTATGGCTACACCTTC; CDR3aa: CASRTYGYTF
len: 17; abundance: .; d_gene: TRBD2; v_gene: TRBV29-1; j_gene: TRBJ2-1; CDR3nt: TGCAGCGTTGAAAAAGGAGCGGGAGTGAGGCCCTACAATGAGCAGTTCTTC; CDR3aa: CSVEKGAGVRPYNEQFF
len: 10; abundance: .; d_gene: .; v_gene: TRBV10-2; j_gene: TRBJ2-7; CDR3nt: TGCGCCAGCCGAGGCCTGGAGCAGTACTTC; CDR3aa: CASRGLEQYF
len: 14; abundance: .; d_gene: TRBD1; v_gene: TRBV27; j_gene: TRBJ1-2; CDR3nt: TGTGCCAGCAGTCCGGGACAGGGACGGTATGGCTACACCTTC; CDR3aa: CASSPGQGRYGYTF
len: 16; abundance: .; d_gene: TRBD2; v_gene: TRBV9; j_gene: TRBJ2-1; CDR3nt: TGTGCCAGCAGCGCTTTAGCTGCGGGAGACGGCAATGAGCAGTTCTTC; CDR3aa: CASSALAAGDGNEQFF
len: 17; abundance: .; d_gene: TRBD2; v_gene: TRBV9; j_gene: TRBJ2-3; CDR3nt: TGTGCCAGCAGCGCCCGGACTAGCGGGAGTTCTGCAGATACGCAGTATTTT; CDR3aa: CASSARTSGSSADTQYF
len: 14; abundance: .; d_gene: .; v_gene: TRBV5-5; j_gene: TRBJ2-7; CDR3nt: TGTGCCAGCAGCTTGGATACTAGAGACTACGAGCAGTACTTC; CDR3aa: CASSLDTRDYEQYF
len: 15; abundance: .; d_gene: TRBD1; v_gene: TRBV5-6; j_gene: TRBJ1-1; CDR3nt: TGTGCCAGCAGCGGGGACAGGGTGACGATCACTGAAGCTTTCTTT; CDR3aa: CASSGDRVTITEAFF
len: 12; abundance: .; d_gene: .; v_gene: TRBV29-1; j_gene: TRBJ2-5; CDR3nt: TGCAGCGTTGCTTCGGGTTGGGAGACCCAGTACTTC; CDR3aa: CSVASGWETQYF
len: 15; abundance: once; d_gene: .; v_gene: TRBV9; j_gene: TRBJ2-1; CDR3nt: TGTGCCAGCAGCCCCAGCGGCGGCCGCAGGGATGAGCAGTTCTTC; CDR3aa: CASSPSGGRRDEQFF
len: 13; abundance: once; d_gene: TRBD2; v_gene: TRBV5-6; j_gene: TRBJ2-4; CDR3nt: TGTGCCAGCAGCTTGGGGGAGGGGTACATTCAGTACTTC; CDR3aa: CASSLGEGYIQYF
len: 16; abundance: .; d_gene: TRBD1; v_gene: TRBV7-9; j_gene: TRBJ2-7; CDR3nt: TGTGCCAGCAGCTCCGGCCACAGGGGGCCTTCCTACGAGCAGTACTTC; CDR3aa: CASSSGHRGPSYEQYF
len: 13; abundance: .; d_gene: TRBD2; v_gene: TRBV28; j_gene: TRBJ2-2; CDR3nt: TGTGCCAGTAGCGGGAGGTTGTCCGGGGAGCTGTTTTTT; CDR3aa: CASSGRLSGELFF